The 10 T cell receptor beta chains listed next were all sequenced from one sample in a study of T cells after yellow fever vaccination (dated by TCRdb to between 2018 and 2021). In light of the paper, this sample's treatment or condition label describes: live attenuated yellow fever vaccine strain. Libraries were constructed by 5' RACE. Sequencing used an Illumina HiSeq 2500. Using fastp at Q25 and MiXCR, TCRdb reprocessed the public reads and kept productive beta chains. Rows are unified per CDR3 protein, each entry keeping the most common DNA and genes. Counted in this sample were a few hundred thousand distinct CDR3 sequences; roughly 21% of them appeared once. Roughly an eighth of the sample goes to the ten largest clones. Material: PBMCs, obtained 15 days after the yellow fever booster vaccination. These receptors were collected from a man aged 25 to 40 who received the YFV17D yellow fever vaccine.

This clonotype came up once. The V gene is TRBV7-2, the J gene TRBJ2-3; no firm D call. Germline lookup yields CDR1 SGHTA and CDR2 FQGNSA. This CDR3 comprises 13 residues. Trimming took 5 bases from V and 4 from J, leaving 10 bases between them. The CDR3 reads CASSPLAADTQYF. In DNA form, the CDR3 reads TGTGCCAGCAGCCCCTTAGCCGCAGATACGCAGTATTTT.

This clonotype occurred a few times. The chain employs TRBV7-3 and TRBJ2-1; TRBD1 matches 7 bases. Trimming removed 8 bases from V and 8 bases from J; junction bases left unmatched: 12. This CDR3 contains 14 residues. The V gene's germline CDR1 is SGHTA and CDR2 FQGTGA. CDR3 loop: CASGLTGYLDEQFF. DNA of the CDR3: TGTGCCAGCGGTTTGACAGGGTATCTCGATGAGCAGTTCTTC.

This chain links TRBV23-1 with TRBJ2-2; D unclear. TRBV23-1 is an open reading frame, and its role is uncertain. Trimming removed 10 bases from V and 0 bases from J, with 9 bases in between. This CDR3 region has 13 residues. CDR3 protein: CATKTANTGELFF. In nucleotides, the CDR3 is TGCGCCACCAAAACCGCGAACACCGGGGAGCTGTTTTTT.

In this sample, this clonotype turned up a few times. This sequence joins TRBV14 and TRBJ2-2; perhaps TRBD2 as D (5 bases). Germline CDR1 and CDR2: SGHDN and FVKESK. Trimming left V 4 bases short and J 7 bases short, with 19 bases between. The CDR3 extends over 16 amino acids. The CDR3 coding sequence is TGTGCCAGCAGCCGACTACCGTTTGCCTCTGGCGGGGAGCTGTTTTTT. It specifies CASSRLPFASGGELFF.

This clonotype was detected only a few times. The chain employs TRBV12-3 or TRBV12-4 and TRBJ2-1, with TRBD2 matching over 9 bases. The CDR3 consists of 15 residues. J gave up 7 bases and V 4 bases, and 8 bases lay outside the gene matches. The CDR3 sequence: CASSSYSGGGNEQFF. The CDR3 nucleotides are TGTGCCAGCAGTTCCTATAGCGGGGGCGGGAATGAGCAGTTCTTC.

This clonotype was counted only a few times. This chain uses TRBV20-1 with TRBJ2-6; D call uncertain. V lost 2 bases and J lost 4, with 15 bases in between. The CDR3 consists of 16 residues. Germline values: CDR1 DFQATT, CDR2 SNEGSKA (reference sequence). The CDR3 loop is CSARPPDRPGANVLTF. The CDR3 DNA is TGCAGTGCTAGACCGCCGGACCGACCCGGGGCCAACGTCCTGACTTTC.

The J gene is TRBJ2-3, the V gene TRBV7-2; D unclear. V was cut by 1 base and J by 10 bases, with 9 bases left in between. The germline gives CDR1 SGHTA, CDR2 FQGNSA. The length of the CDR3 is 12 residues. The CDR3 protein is CASSLESGAQYF. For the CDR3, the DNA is TGTGCCAGCAGCTTAGAATCTGGGGCGCAGTATTTT.

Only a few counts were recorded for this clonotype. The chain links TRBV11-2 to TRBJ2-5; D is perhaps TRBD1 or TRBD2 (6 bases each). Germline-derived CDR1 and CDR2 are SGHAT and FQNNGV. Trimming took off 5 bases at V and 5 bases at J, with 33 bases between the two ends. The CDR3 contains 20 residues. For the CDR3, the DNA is TGTGCCAGCAGCCCCCCCGCGGGACAAGGACTACGGCCCGGACGGGAGACCCAGTACTTC. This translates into CASSPPAGQGLRPGRETQYF.

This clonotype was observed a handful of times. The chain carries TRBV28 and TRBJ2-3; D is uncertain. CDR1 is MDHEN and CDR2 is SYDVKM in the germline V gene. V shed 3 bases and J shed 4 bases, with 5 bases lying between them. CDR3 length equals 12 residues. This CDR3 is CASSFIADTQYF. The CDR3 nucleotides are TGTGCCAGCAGTTTTATCGCAGATACGCAGTATTTT.

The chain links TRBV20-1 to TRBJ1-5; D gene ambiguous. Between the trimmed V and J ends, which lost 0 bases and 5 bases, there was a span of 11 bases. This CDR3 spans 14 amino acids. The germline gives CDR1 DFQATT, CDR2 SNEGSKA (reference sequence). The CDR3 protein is CSAREGTADQPQHF. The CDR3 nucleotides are TGCAGTGCTAGAGAGGGCACAGCGGATCAGCCCCAGCATTTT.